This passage covers 17 T cell receptor beta chains from one sample sequenced in a study of blood T cell repertoires in COVID-19. Generated by immunoSEQ multiplex PCR, the TCRdb table keeps only in-frame clones and is missing some. The sample contains about 170,000 clones, around 90% of which appear only once. The sequencing sample was made of peripheral blood. The receptors were gathered from a woman older than 75 with COVID-19, enrolled during active disease.

The V and J genes are TRBV19 and TRBJ2-7; 13 bases align to TRBD2. The CDR3 has 15 residues. Germline-derived CDR1 and CDR2 are LNHDA and SQIVND (reference sequence). J lost 3 bases, V lost 6 bases, and 5 bases had no gene match. In DNA form, the CDR3 reads TGTGCCAGTAGCATGGGACTAGCGGGAAACTACGAGCAGTACTTC. It encodes CASSMGLAGNYEQYF.

V and J are TRBV28 and TRBJ1-4; D unclear. Trimming stripped 3 bases from V and 3 bases from J, with 11 bases between. The germline V gene encodes CDR1 MDHEN and CDR2 SYDVKM. The CDR3 is 15 residues long. Here the CDR3 reads CASSFPAAANEKLFF. The CDR3 coding sequence is TGTGCCAGCAGTTTCCCAGCGGCGGCTAATGAAAAACTGTTTTTT.

V gene TRBV29-1 combines with J gene TRBJ1-2; 8 positions agree with TRBD1. Trimming took 0 bases from V and 7 from J; bases not matched to a gene: 13. Germline V gene sequence: CDR1 SQVTM, CDR2 ANQGSEA. The CDR3 has 16 residues. The CDR3 nucleotides are TGCAGCGTTGAAGATGGCGGAACAGGGGGTTTTGTTGGCTACACCTTC. This codes for CSVEDGGTGGFVGYTF.

Turning to this clone: The sample contains more than one DNA sequence encoding this CDR3. The CDR3 bases are TGTGCCAGCAGTTTCAGGGGACAGCCCCAGCATTTT. Amino acid sequence: CASSFRGQPQHF. The chain couples TRBV28 to TRBJ1-5, with D possibly TRBD1 on 6 matching bases. With 3 bases removed from V and 7 bases from J, the gap between germline ends came to 7 bases. The CDR3 is made up of 12 amino acids. CDR1 is MDHEN and CDR2 is SYDVKM in the germline V gene. The full variable domain, completed using reference TRBV28 and TRBJ1-5, is DVKVTQSSRYLVKRTGEKVFLECVQDMDHENMFWYRQDPGLGLRLIYFSYDVKMKEKGDIPEGYSVSREKKERFSLILESASTNQTSMYLCASSFRGQPQHFGDGTRLSIL.

This clone was found once. CDR3: CASSRTGSYGYTF. CDR3 in DNA: TGTGCCAGCAGCAGGACAGGGAGCTATGGCTACACCTTC. This chain links TRBV27 with TRBJ1-2; 8 bases map to TRBD1. The CDR3 loop spans 13 amino acids. Germline assignment: CDR1 MNHEY and CDR2 SMNVEV (reference sequence). The V segment lost 6 bases and the J segment 4 bases; nucleotides outside the gene matches: 4.

The CDR3 is CASSLGRGQPQHF. The CDR3 DNA reads as TGTGCCAGCAGCTTAGGTAGGGGACAGCCCCAGCATTTT. J is TRBJ1-5 and V is TRBV7-3; D perhaps matches TRBD1 (5 bases). This CDR3 is built from 13 residues. Trimming stripped 2 bases from V and 7 bases from J, with 9 bases between. The germline V gene has CDR1 SGHTA and CDR2 FQGTGA.

The CDR3 loop is CASSSGTGSYEQYF. Written as DNA, the CDR3 is TGTGCCAGCAGTTCCGGGACAGGGTCGTACGAGCAGTACTTC. The chain employs TRBV11-2 and TRBJ2-7, with 9 bases identical to TRBD1. CDR3 length: 14 residues. CDR1 and CDR2 from the germline V gene are SGHAT and FQNNGV. With V trimmed by 6 bases and J by 4 bases, 7 bases remained unmatched. The full variable domain, its missing parts supplied by reference TRBV11-2 and TRBJ2-7, is EAGVAQSPRYKIIEKRQSVAFWCNPISGHATLYWYQQILGQGPKLLIQFQNNGVVDDSQLPKDRFSAERLKGVDSTLKIQPAKLEDSAVYLCASSSGTGSYEQYFGPGTRLTVT.

The chain links TRBV28 to TRBJ2-2, with TRBD2 as a possible D gene (5 bases). Trimming removed 4 bases from V and 7 bases from J, with 22 bases in between. Germline V gene data show CDR1 as MDHEN and CDR2 as SYDVKM. This CDR3 has 17 residues. In DNA, the CDR3 is TGTGCCAGCAGTTCTCCTAGCCGCGGCCCAGGAGACGGGGAGCTGTTTTTT. It is translated as CASSSPSRGPGDGELFF.

As regards this clone: The same CDR3 also results from other DNA sequences found in this sample. J is TRBJ1-2 and V is TRBV28; D possibly corresponds to TRBD1 (5 bases). Germline V gives CDR1 MDHEN, CDR2 SYDVKM. Trimming took off 3 bases at V and 4 bases at J, with 9 bases between the two ends. The CDR3 consists of 13 residues. Written as DNA, the CDR3 is TGTGCCAGCAGTTTTTCGGGGGGCTATGGCTACACCTTC. Its translation: CASSFSGGYGYTF.

The chain is built from TRBV4-3 and TRBJ2-1; TRBD2 might be the D (5 bases). The CDR3 is 16 residues long. Germline assignment: CDR1 LGHNA and CDR2 YSLEER. V gave up 1 base and J gave up 0 bases, with 10 bases separating them. The CDR3 loop reads CASSQGGRSSYNEQFF. The CDR3 nucleotides read TGCGCCAGCAGCCAAGGAGGGCGGAGCTCCTACAATGAGCAGTTCTTC.

V and J are TRBV27 and TRBJ2-5, with TRBD1 matching 11 bases. This CDR3 comprises 14 residues. Germline CDR1 reads MNHEY; CDR2 reads SMNVEV (reference sequence). After removal of 5 bases from V and 5 bases from J, the junction contained 4 bases not matched to a gene. CDR3 sequence (DNA): TGTGCCAGCAGTAGGGACAGGGGGGGGGAGACCCAGTACTTC. It specifies CASSRDRGGETQYF.

The chain employs TRBV2 and TRBJ2-5; D gene uncertain. With 7 bases removed from V and 3 bases from J, the gap between germline ends came to 6 bases. The germline CDR1 and CDR2 sequences are SNHLY and FYNNEI. CDR3 length: 11 amino acids. The CDR3 DNA follows: TGTGCCAGCACAGAGGAAGAGACCCAGTACTTC. It encodes CASTEEETQYF.

This clone has more than one count but fewer than ten. This chain links TRBV27 with TRBJ2-7; 7 nucleotides align to TRBD2. Germline V CDR1 and CDR2: MNHEY, SMNVEV (reference sequence). The trim removed 4 bases at V and 8 bases at J, leaving 14 bases unmatched. The CDR3 length is 15 residues. The CDR3 is CASSYPGGPVGKQYF. CDR3 DNA: TGTGCCAGCAGTTACCCGGGAGGCCCGGTTGGAAAGCAGTACTTC.

V and J are TRBV28 and TRBJ1-2; D might be TRBD1 (6 bases). This CDR3 is built from 14 residues. Germline V gives CDR1 MDHEN, CDR2 SYDVKM. V lost 7 bases and J lost 3, with 15 bases in between. CDR3 residues: CASMGYTGYYGYTF. CDR3 bases: TGTGCCAGCATGGGTTATACAGGGTACTATGGCTACACCTTC.

The CDR3 DNA follows: TGTGCCAGCAGCTTGGCCGGGTTGGGAGAGGGGACCCAGTACTTC. Translated: CASSLAGLGEGTQYF. The chain recombines TRBV5-4 with TRBJ2-5, with D tentatively TRBD2 (5 bases). Germline loops: CDR1 SGHNT, CDR2 YYREEE (reference sequence). The CDR3 is 15 amino acids. Trimming removed 0 bases from V and 7 bases from J, with 16 bases in between.

This clone has just one count. The rearrangement links TRBV5-1 to TRBJ2-7; 11 positions match TRBD1. From germline, CDR1 is SGHRS and CDR2 YFSETQ. The CDR3 loop spans 16 amino acids. Trimming removed 3 bases from V and 0 bases from J; junction bases left unmatched: 5. The CDR3 protein is CASSSGQGAISYEQYF. The DNA of the CDR3 is TGCGCCAGCAGCTCCGGACAGGGGGCGATCTCCTACGAGCAGTACTTC.

J is TRBJ1-2 and V is TRBV5-4; 12 bases are shared with TRBD1. The V gene end was trimmed by 4 bases and the J gene end by 2 bases; junction bases not matched to a gene: 6. The CDR3 spans 16 residues. Germline V CDR1 and CDR2: SGHNT, YYREEE (reference sequence). In DNA, the CDR3 is TGTGCCAGCAGCCGTCCCGGGACAGGGGGCAACTATGGCTACACCTTC. Its translation is CASSRPGTGGNYGYTF.